This TCR beta chain comes out of a study of T-cell reconstitution after alpha-beta-depleted transplantation in children. The CDR3 totals 15 residues. Germline V gene sequence: CDR1 SEHNR, CDR2 FQNEAQ (reference sequence). V lost 2 bases to trimming and J lost 5 bases, with 15 bases between them. General study points: Newly produced T cells mostly accounted for T-cell counts and diversity one year post-transplant. Several hundred rapidly expanded clones from non-depleted graft cells reportedly supplied alpha-beta T cells about two months post-transplant.

Unique molecular identifiers were incorporated into the prepared TCRbeta library. TCRdb independently ran MiXCR on the PCR reads; one entry per CDR3 protein. The sample gives more than 85,000 distinct CDR3 sequences, over 6% of which show up once; less than 20% is in the top ten. This clonotype was seen at least ten times. Its specificity is unknown. This chain links TRBV7-9 with TRBJ2-5; the D is unclear. The sequence was obtained from a boy aged 2 to 10 with acute lymphoblastic leukemia, due to receive a stem cell transplant. The source material was PBMCs, sampled before TCRalphabeta/CD19-depleted stem cell transplant. The CDR3 sequence: CASSLSGSTGETQYF. The CDR3 region has the DNA TGTGCCAGCAGCTTATCCGGGTCCACCGGGGAGACCCAGTACTTC. The variable domain in full, with the rest retrieved from reference TRBV7-9 and TRBJ2-5, is DTGVSQNPRHKITKRGQNVTFRCDPISEHNRLYWYRQTLGQGPEFLTYFQNEAQLEKSRLLSDRFSAERPKGSFSTLEIQRTEQGDSAMYLCASSLSGSTGETQYFGPGTRLLVL.